This entry lists 10 T cell receptor beta chains sequenced from one sample in a study of Graves' ophthalmopathy and Graves' hyperthyroidism. Amplification from RNA transcripts yielded the TCR beta CDR3 regions. Investigators did first-round RT-PCR with HTBI primers, then second-round multiplex PCR. TCRdb reprocessed the multiplex PCR reads via MiXCR and lists one record per CDR3 protein. There are roughly 380,000 distinct CDR3 sequences in the sample; just over 15% occur only once, and approximately 7% lies in the top ten. Sequenced: peripheral blood. The receptors stem from a young woman with stable Graves' hyperthyroidism.

Details on this clonotype: Given a much more abundant clone one base away, this may be a read error. V usage is TRBV12-3 or TRBV12-4 and J usage is TRBJ2-4, with 7 bases aligning to TRBD2. This CDR3 spans 13 amino acids. The CDR3 DNA sequence: TGTGCCAGCAGGGGGGAGGGGAAAAACATTAAGTACTTC. Protein sequence: CASRGEGKNIKYF.

The sample holds a few counts of this clonotype. With a much larger clone just one base away, this may be a read error. The chain uses TRBV24-1 and TRBJ2-7, with 8 nucleotides matching TRBD2. Germline assignment: CDR1 KGHDR and CDR2 SFDVKD. The CDR3 is 17 residues long. CDR3 residues: CAASGPPGLESSYEQYF. The CDR3 bases are TGTGCCGCCAGTGGTCCACCGGGACTAGAGAGCTCCTACGAGCAGTACTTC.

This clonotype was seen at least ten times. J is TRBJ1-1 and V is TRBV10-3; D is ambiguous. Germline V gene data show CDR1 as ENHRY and CDR2 as SYGVKD. Trimming removed 0 bases at V and 2 bases at J, with 10 bases between. CDR3 length equals 15 residues. DNA of the CDR3: TGTGCCATCAGTGAGTCTTCTGGGAGTAACACTGAAGCTTTCTTT. This translates into CAISESSGSNTEAFF.

This clonotype was observed at least ten times. At one end, the junction sequence differs from germline, possibly due to a read error. The V and J genes are TRBV7-2 and TRBJ1-5; D is undetermined. The germline gives CDR1 SGHTA, CDR2 FQGNSA. The CDR3 covers 13 residues. The CDR3 DNA reads as TGTGCCAGCAGCATAGCTTCCAATCAGCCCCAGCATTTT. This translates into CASSIASNQPQHF.

This clonotype has a count of ten or more. The chain joins TRBV20-1 to TRBJ2-5, with a tentative D call TRBD1 (5 bases). This CDR3 has 13 amino acids. Trimming took 6 bases from V and 1 from J, leaving 12 bases between them. Per the germline V gene, CDR1 is DFQATT and CDR2 is SNEGSKA (reference sequence). The DNA of the CDR3 is TGCAGTGCGTCCCAGGGTTCCCAAGAGACCCAGTACTTC. As protein: CSASQGSQETQYF.

To note about this clonotype: A single base separates this from a much larger clone, so it may be a read error. The chain has TRBV12-3 or TRBV12-4 and TRBJ1-2; D is possibly TRBD1 (5 bases). The length of the CDR3 is 11 residues. The CDR3 nucleotides are TGTGCCGGCAGCCGCCGTAGGGGCTACATCTTC. Residues: CAGSRRRGYIF.

This clonotype appeared a single time. A much larger clone lies one base from this, so it may be a read error. This CDR3 fails to terminate in the conserved phenylalanine or tryptophan, so it likely reflects a read error. The chain couples TRBV11-2 to TRBJ2-5; D gene unclear. Trimming took off 5 bases at V and 8 bases at J, with 12 bases between the two ends. The CDR3 spans 12 residues. Per the germline V gene, CDR1 is SGHAT and CDR2 is FQNNGV. CDR3 residues: CASSKDRATQYL. Written as DNA, the CDR3 is TGTGCCAGCAGCAAAGACCGGGCCACCCAGTACCTC.

This clonotype showed up many times. This chain connects TRBV6-5 to TRBJ1-6; perhaps TRBD1 as D (5 bases). V lost 4 bases and J lost 6, with 13 bases in between. Germline values: CDR1 MNHEY, CDR2 SVGAGI. The CDR3 contains 15 residues. CDR3: CASSSPTEPNSPLHF. CDR3 coding DNA: TGTGCCAGCAGTTCCCCGACAGAGCCTAATTCACCCCTCCACTTT.

There are many counts of this clonotype. This chain uses TRBV6-1 with TRBJ2-7; D call uncertain. This CDR3 is 13 amino acids long. Germline-derived CDR1 and CDR2 are MNHNS and SASEGT. Trimming removed 8 bases at V and 4 bases at J, with 15 bases between. The CDR3 loop reads CASQRTPTYEQYF. CDR3 sequence (DNA): TGTGCCAGCCAGAGAACCCCTACATACGAGCAGTACTTC.

This clonotype showed up just a few times. The genes are TRBV9 and TRBJ1-2; 9 positions match TRBD1. Germline CDR1 and CDR2: SGDLS and YYNGEE. V shed 2 bases, J shed 4 bases, and the junction held 3 bases outside the gene matches. This CDR3 comprises 14 residues. The CDR3 sequence: CASSVTGGSYGYTF. In nucleotides, the CDR3 is TGTGCCAGCAGCGTGACAGGGGGAAGCTATGGCTACACCTTC. Based on the CDR3 plus reference TRBV9 and TRBJ1-2, the full variable domain is DSGVTQTPKHLITATGQRVTLRCSPRSGDLSVYWYQQSLDQGLQFLIQYYNGEERAKGNILERFSAQQFPDLHSELNLSSLELGDSALYFCASSVTGGSYGYTFGSGTRLTVV.